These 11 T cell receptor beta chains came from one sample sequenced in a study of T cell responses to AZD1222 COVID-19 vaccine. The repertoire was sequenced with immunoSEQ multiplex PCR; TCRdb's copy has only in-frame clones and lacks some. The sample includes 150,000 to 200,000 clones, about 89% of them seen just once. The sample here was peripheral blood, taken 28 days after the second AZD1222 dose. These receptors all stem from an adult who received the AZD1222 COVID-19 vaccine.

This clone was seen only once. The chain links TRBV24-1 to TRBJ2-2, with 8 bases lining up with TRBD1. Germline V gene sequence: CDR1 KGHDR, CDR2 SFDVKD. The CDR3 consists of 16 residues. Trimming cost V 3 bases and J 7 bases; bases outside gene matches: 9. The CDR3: CATSDPGQGRGGELFF. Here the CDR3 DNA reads TGTGCCACCAGTGATCCAGGACAGGGCCGGGGCGGGGAGCTGTTTTTT.

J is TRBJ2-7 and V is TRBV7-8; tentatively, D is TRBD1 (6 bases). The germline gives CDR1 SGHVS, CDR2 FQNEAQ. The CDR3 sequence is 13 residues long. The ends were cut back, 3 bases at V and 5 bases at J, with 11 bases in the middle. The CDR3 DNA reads TGTGCCAGCAGCTTCTCTGACAGGCACGAGCAGTACTTC. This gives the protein CASSFSDRHEQYF.

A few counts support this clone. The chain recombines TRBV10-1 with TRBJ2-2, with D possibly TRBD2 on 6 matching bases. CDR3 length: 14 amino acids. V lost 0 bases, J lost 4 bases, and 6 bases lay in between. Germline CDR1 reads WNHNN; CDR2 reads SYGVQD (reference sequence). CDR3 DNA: TGCGCCAGCAGTGAGTCGGGGGGCACCGGGGAGCTGTTTTTT. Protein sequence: CASSESGGTGELFF.

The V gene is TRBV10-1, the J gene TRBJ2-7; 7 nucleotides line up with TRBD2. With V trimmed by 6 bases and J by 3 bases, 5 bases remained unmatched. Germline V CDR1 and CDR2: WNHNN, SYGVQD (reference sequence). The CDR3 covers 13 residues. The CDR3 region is CASSAGGSYEQYF. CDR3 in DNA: TGCGCCAGCAGCGCCGGGGGGAGCTACGAGCAGTACTTC.

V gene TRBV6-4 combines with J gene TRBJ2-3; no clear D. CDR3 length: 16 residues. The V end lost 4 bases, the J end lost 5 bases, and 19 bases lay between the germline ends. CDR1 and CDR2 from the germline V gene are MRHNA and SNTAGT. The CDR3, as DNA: TGTGCCAGCAGTGGCCCTCTTATGGTTCCCGTAGATACGCAGTATTTT. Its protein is CASSGPLMVPVDTQYF.

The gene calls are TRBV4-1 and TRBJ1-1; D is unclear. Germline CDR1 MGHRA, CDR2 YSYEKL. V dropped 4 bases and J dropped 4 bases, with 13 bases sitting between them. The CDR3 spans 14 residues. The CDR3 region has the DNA TGCGCCAGCAGCCTCTTCCTAGGTACCACTGAAGCTTTCTTT. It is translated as CASSLFLGTTEAFF.

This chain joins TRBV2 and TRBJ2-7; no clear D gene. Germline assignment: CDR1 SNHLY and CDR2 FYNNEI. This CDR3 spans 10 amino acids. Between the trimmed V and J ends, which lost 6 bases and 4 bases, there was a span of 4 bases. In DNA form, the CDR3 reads TGTGCCAGCAGGTGGTACGAGCAGTACTTC. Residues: CASRWYEQYF.

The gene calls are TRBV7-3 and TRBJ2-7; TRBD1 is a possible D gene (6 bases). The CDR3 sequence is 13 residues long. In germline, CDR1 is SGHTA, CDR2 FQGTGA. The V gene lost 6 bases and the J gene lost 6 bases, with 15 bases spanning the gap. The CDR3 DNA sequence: TGTGCCAGCAGTTCCCAGACAGGCCGCGAGCAGTACTTC. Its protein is CASSSQTGREQYF.

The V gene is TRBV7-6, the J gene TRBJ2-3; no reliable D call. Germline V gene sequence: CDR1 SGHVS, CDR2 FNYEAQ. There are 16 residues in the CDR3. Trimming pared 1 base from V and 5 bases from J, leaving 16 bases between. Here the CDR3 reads CASSLESGRTVDTQYF. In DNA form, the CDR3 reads TGTGCCAGCAGCTTAGAGTCGGGTAGAACGGTAGATACGCAGTATTTT.

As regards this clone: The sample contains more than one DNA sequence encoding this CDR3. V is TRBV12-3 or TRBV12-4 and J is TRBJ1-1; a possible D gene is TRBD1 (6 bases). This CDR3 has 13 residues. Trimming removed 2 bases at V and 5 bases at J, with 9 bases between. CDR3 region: CASSLKGGTEAFF. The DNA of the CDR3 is TGTGCCAGCAGTTTAAAGGGGGGGACTGAAGCTTTCTTT.

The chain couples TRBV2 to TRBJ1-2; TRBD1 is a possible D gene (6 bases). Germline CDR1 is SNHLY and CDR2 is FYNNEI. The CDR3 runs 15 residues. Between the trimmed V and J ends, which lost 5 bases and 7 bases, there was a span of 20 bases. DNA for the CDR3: TGTGCCAGCAGTATCCGGCGTCAGGGGATAGGTGGCTACACCTTC. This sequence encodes CASSIRRQGIGGYTF.